This T cell receptor beta chain was identified in a study of blood T cell repertoires in COVID-19. As for the study in general: The cDNA or gDNA used as material had been derived from T cells, B-cell-depleted T cells, or PBMCs.

Sequencing was performed with immunoSEQ multiplex PCR; in TCRdb, only in-frame clones are kept and a portion is missing. The sample yields under 350,000 clones, under 90% seen once. Participants, about 18 to 90 years old, spanned fewer than 25 US areas. Cohort allocation depended upon clinical history that participants reported. Before being deemed recovered, Cohort 3 donors had two negative PCRs, clearance, or symptom resolution. The germline V gene encodes CDR1 SGHDN and CDR2 FVKESK. V was clipped by 5 bases and J by 4 bases, with 17 bases between them. This CDR3 region has 15 residues. The source is a man aged 25-45 years who had recovered from COVID-19. Sequenced input: PBMCs or T cells enriched from blood (not recorded which). The V call is TRBV14, the J call TRBJ1-2; D perhaps matches TRBD1 (5 bases). The CDR3 nucleotides are TGTGCCAGCAGCTCCGGATCGGGGGGAGTCTATGGCTACACCTTC. The encoded protein is CASSSGSGGVYGYTF.